These 29 T cell receptor beta chains came from one sample sequenced in a study of T cell repertoires in cytomegalovirus infection. TCRdb re-called the reads with MiXCR, one entry per CDR3 protein. The sample carries approximately 180,000 distinct CDR3 sequences, approximately 9.6% recorded once. Source material: PBMCs. These receptors all stem from a human donor in good health (CMV status not recorded). Some clones in this sample may be carry-over from other donors' samples.

This clonotype was counted once. This CDR3 fails to terminate in the conserved phenylalanine or tryptophan, so it likely reflects a read error. The chain carries TRBV30 and TRBJ2-7; D unclear. Germline loops: CDR1 GTSNPN, CDR2 SVGIG (reference sequence). The ends were cut back, 6 bases at V and 0 bases at J, with 15 bases in the middle. The CDR3 spans 14 residues. The chain's CDR3 is CACRPLQSSYEQYL. In DNA, the CDR3 is TGTGCCTGCCGGCCCCTACAGAGCTCCTACGAGCAGTACCTC.

This clonotype has ten or more counts. The chain joins TRBV7-8 to TRBJ1-5, with D possibly being TRBD1 (5 bases). This CDR3 spans 14 amino acids. Per the germline V gene, CDR1 is SGHVS and CDR2 is FQNEAQ. The germline V and J ends were trimmed by 0 bases and 4 bases, with 7 bases remaining between them. CDR3 residues: CASSLAGTNQPQHF. Written as DNA, the CDR3 is TGTGCCAGCAGCTTAGCGGGGACGAATCAGCCCCAGCATTTT.

This clonotype appeared many times. The V call is TRBV7-6, the J call TRBJ1-1, with D maybe TRBD1 (5 bases). CDR3 size: 14 residues. V gave up 2 bases and J gave up 6 bases, with 13 bases separating them. CDR1 SGHVS and CDR2 FNYEAQ come from the germline V gene. The CDR3 here is CASSLSRREAEAFF. The DNA for the CDR3 is TGTGCCAGCAGCTTAAGTCGCAGGGAGGCTGAAGCTTTCTTT.

The chain carries TRBV27 and TRBJ2-7; 12 nucleotides line up with TRBD1. The CDR3 runs to 14 residues. The V segment lost 3 bases and the J segment 6 bases; nucleotides outside the gene matches: 3. Germline CDR1 reads MNHEY; CDR2 reads SMNVEV (reference sequence). CDR3 DNA sequence: TGTGCCAGCAGTTTGGGGACAGGGGGCGTCGAGCAGTACTTC. It is translated as CASSLGTGGVEQYF.

Points on this clonotype: This may come from a read error, since a much larger clone is one base off. The genes are TRBV27 and TRBJ1-6, with D tentatively TRBD1 (5 bases). The CDR3 runs 16 residues. Germline V gene sequence: CDR1 MNHEY, CDR2 SMNVEV (reference sequence). The CDR3 bases are TGTCCCAGCAGTTTAACGAACCCAGGGTATAATTCACCCCTCCACTTT. It encodes CPSSLTNPGYNSPLHF.

This clonotype showed up many times. This sequence joins TRBV7-2 and TRBJ1-1; D perhaps matches TRBD1 (5 bases). Germline-derived CDR1 and CDR2 are SGHTA and FQGNSA. The CDR3 covers 16 residues. With 3 bases removed from V and 5 bases from J, the gap between germline ends came to 19 bases. The CDR3 DNA reads as TGTGCCAGCAGCTTCTGGTTCGGCGGGGGGAGAACTGAAGCTTTCTTT. Its translation: CASSFWFGGGRTEAFF. Based on the CDR3 plus reference TRBV7-2 and TRBJ1-1, the full variable domain is GAGVSQSPSNKVTEKGKDVELRCDPISGHTALYWYRQSLGQGLEFLIYFQGNSAPDKSGLPSDRFSAERTGGSVSTLTIQRTQQEDSAVYLCASSFWFGGGRTEAFFGQGTRLTVV.

This clonotype was counted a few times. This chain joins TRBV30 and TRBJ1-2; TRBD1 might be the D (6 bases). Germline CDR1 reads GTSNPN; CDR2 reads SVGIG (reference sequence). V gave up 0 bases and J gave up 6 bases, with 11 bases separating them. This CDR3 region has 13 residues. The CDR3 here is CAWSVRAGDGYTF. The CDR3 region has the DNA TGTGCCTGGAGTGTACGGGCAGGGGATGGCTACACCTTC.

V is TRBV20-1 and J is TRBJ2-1, with D perhaps matching TRBD1 or TRBD2 (5 bases each). Looked up from germline, CDR1 is DFQATT and CDR2 is SNEGSKA (reference sequence). V dropped 1 base and J dropped 9 bases, with 16 bases sitting between them. The CDR3 sequence is 14 residues long. The CDR3 region has the DNA TGCAGTGCTAGAGGAGAGAGGGGCCAGGGTGAGCAGTTCTTC. It is translated as CSARGERGQGEQFF.

This clonotype was seen many times. The J gene is TRBJ1-4, the V gene TRBV7-2; D may be TRBD1 (6 bases). Trimming removed 4 bases from V and 7 bases from J, with 16 bases in between. The CDR3 runs 15 residues. In germline, CDR1 is SGHTA, CDR2 FQGNSA. The DNA of the CDR3 is TGTGCCAGCAGCTCGCCGGCAGGGGAAAGTGAAAAACTGTTTTTT. Translation: CASSSPAGESEKLFF.

The J gene is TRBJ2-3, the V gene TRBV15; D unclear. Between the trimmed V and J ends, which lost 0 bases and 3 bases, there was a span of 10 bases. Germline CDR1 LNHNV, CDR2 YYDKDF (reference sequence). The CDR3 contains 15 residues. The CDR3 coding sequence is TGTGCCACCAGCAGAGATCCACAACCTACAGATACGCAGTATTTT. This encodes CATSRDPQPTDTQYF.

This clonotype was seen at least ten times. The chain carries TRBV7-9 and TRBJ2-1; D call uncertain. Germline V gives CDR1 SEHNR, CDR2 FQNEAQ (reference sequence). The CDR3 is 16 amino acids. With 5 bases removed from V and 2 bases from J, the gap between germline ends came to 16 bases. Written as DNA, the CDR3 is TGTGCCAGCAGCACCCCCCGGGCCCCGGCCTACAATGAGCAGTTCTTC. Its protein product is CASSTPRAPAYNEQFF.

This clonotype was observed at least ten times. V usage is TRBV7-6 and J usage is TRBJ2-1; no definite D call. This CDR3 contains 13 residues. Between the trimmed V and J ends, which lost 3 bases and 7 bases, there was a span of 10 bases. Per the germline V gene, CDR1 is SGHVS and CDR2 is FNYEAQ. CDR3: CASSFSLGNEQFF. The DNA for the CDR3 is TGTGCCAGCAGCTTTTCTCTGGGGAATGAGCAGTTCTTC.

Many counts were recorded for this clonotype. This chain links TRBV6-2 or TRBV6-3 with TRBJ2-1; D possibly corresponds to TRBD2 (6 bases). The germline V gene encodes CDR1 MNHEY and CDR2 SVGEGT. CDR3 size: 16 residues. Trimming removed 6 bases from V and 5 bases from J, with 20 bases in between. The CDR3 is CASRPAGTLGHNEQFF. In DNA form, the CDR3 reads TGTGCCAGCAGGCCCGCCGGGACTTTGGGGCACAATGAGCAGTTCTTC.

The chain uses TRBV28 and TRBJ2-7, with unresolved D. Trimming removed 3 bases from V and 3 bases from J, with 12 bases in between. The V gene's germline CDR1 is MDHEN and CDR2 SYDVKM. CDR3 length: 14 residues. The CDR3 here is CASSLLTGVYEQYF. CDR3 bases: TGTGCCAGCAGTTTGCTCACCGGCGTCTACGAGCAGTACTTC.

This clonotype was detected ten times or more. This chain joins TRBV11-2 and TRBJ1-4, with no clear D. In germline, CDR1 is SGHAT, CDR2 FQNNGV. The CDR3 runs 16 residues. V was cut by 5 bases and J by 5 bases, with 18 bases left in between. CDR3 bases: TGTGCCAGCAGCCCACGAGCGCGGCCTAACAATGAAAAACTGTTTTTT. Its protein is CASSPRARPNNEKLFF.

This clonotype was recorded a few times. V and J are TRBV24-1 and TRBJ1-2; D gene ambiguous. In germline, CDR1 is KGHDR, CDR2 SFDVKD. This CDR3 comprises 14 residues. V was pared by 5 bases and J by 3 bases, with 12 bases between. CDR3 sequence (DNA): TGTGCCACCAGTGGGCTTCAGGAAGACTATGGCTACACCTTC. The encoded protein is CATSGLQEDYGYTF.

This clonotype has at least ten counts. The CDR3 is CSVEEARSTDTQYF. CDR3 nucleotides: TGCAGCGTTGAAGAGGCTCGGAGCACAGATACGCAGTATTTT. The chain employs TRBV29-1 and TRBJ2-3; D uncertain. V was cut by 0 bases and J by 0 bases, with 7 bases left in between. Germline-derived CDR1 and CDR2 are SQVTM and ANQGSEA. The length of the CDR3 is 14 residues.

This clonotype was counted ten times or more. V is TRBV7-2 and J is TRBJ2-1; 14 positions match TRBD2. V lost 6 bases and J lost 8; bases outside the gene matches: 6. This CDR3 has 15 residues. Germline V lookup: CDR1 SGHTA, CDR2 FQGNSA. The CDR3 bases are TGTGCCAGCAGATCCGGGACTAGCGGGAGTCATGAGCAGTTCTTC. Protein product: CASRSGTSGSHEQFF.

In this sample, this clonotype turned up many times. This chain connects TRBV7-2 to TRBJ2-5; D is unclear. The CDR3 sequence is 13 residues long. V was cut by 2 bases and J by 3 bases, with 7 bases left in between. Per the germline V gene, CDR1 is SGHTA and CDR2 is FQGNSA. CDR3 residues: CASSLMGKETQYF. Written as DNA, the CDR3 is TGTGCCAGCAGCTTAATGGGTAAAGAGACCCAGTACTTC.

The table lists this clonotype with many counts. V is TRBV7-2 and J is TRBJ1-1; 8 nucleotides line up with TRBD1. The V gene's germline CDR1 is SGHTA and CDR2 FQGNSA. After removal of 4 bases from V and 2 bases from J, the junction contained 3 bases not matched to a gene. The CDR3 is made up of 14 amino acids. As DNA, the CDR3 is TGTGCCAGCAGCTCAGGACAGGGTAACACTGAAGCTTTCTTT. As protein: CASSSGQGNTEAFF.

This clonotype has only a few counts. The CDR3 loop is CASSRGTLDEQFF. The CDR3 region has the DNA TGTGCCAGCAGCCGCGGGACTCTGGATGAGCAGTTCTTC. V and J are TRBV7-9 and TRBJ2-1; a possible D gene is TRBD2 (6 bases). The CDR3 extends over 13 amino acids. The germline CDR1 and CDR2 sequences are SEHNR and FQNEAQ (reference sequence). Trimming stripped 5 bases from V and 8 bases from J, with 13 bases between. The variable domain in full, completed from reference TRBV7-9 and TRBJ2-1, reads DTGVSQNPRHKITKRGQNVTFRCDPISEHNRLYWYRQTLGQGPEFLTYFQNEAQLEKSRLLSDRFSAERPKGSFSTLEIQRTEQGDSAMYLCASSRGTLDEQFFGPGTRLTVL.

This clonotype was detected a few times. The chain joins TRBV29-1 to TRBJ2-6, with 8 positions matching TRBD1. There are 15 residues in the CDR3. After removal of 6 bases from V and 1 base from J, the junction contained 5 bases not matched to a gene. Germline assignment: CDR1 SQVTM and CDR2 ANQGSEA. CDR3 bases: TGCAGCGTCAGGACAGGGAAGTCTGGGGCCAACGTCCTGACTTTC. Its translation is CSVRTGKSGANVLTF.

This clonotype appeared a few times. The V call is TRBV4-3, the J call TRBJ2-1; D remains ambiguous. The CDR3 loop spans 15 amino acids. V was shortened by 0 bases and J by 5 bases, with 11 bases between the two germline ends. Germline-derived CDR1 and CDR2 are LGHNA and YSLEER. DNA of the CDR3: TGCGCCAGCAGCCAAGATTTTCGGAAGAACAATGAGCAGTTCTTC. It codes for CASSQDFRKNNEQFF.

There are a few counts of this clonotype. The chain couples TRBV15 to TRBJ2-7, with 7 bases matching TRBD1. CDR1 is LNHNV, CDR2 YYDKDF, per germline (reference sequence). V lost 3 bases and J lost 1; bases outside the gene matches: 9. The CDR3 has 16 amino acids. For the CDR3, the DNA is TGTGCCACCAGCAGTCCCATGCAGGGGGAATCCTACGAGCAGTACTTC. It translates to CATSSPMQGESYEQYF.

This clonotype appeared a few times. CDR3 coding DNA: TGCGCCAGCAGCCAAGAGGCTCGGGTGACAAGCGAGCAGTTCTTC. Protein product: CASSQEARVTSEQFF. This chain joins TRBV4-3 and TRBJ2-1; D not certain. Germline CDR1 is LGHNA and CDR2 is YSLEER. The CDR3 is made up of 15 amino acids. V dropped 0 bases and J dropped 10 bases, with 16 bases sitting between them.

This clonotype has only a few counts. The V call is TRBV19, the J call TRBJ1-1; 8 nucleotides match TRBD1. The CDR3 loop spans 15 amino acids. Germline lookup yields CDR1 LNHDA and CDR2 SQIVND (reference sequence). The junction had 4 bases not matched to a gene; V was cut back by 1 base and J by 3 bases. In nucleotides, the CDR3 is TGTGCCAGTAGTATAGTTCCAGGGGGCTACACTGAAGCTTTCTTT. This encodes CASSIVPGGYTEAFF.

This clonotype has at least ten counts. The rearrangement links TRBV6-2 or TRBV6-3 to TRBJ1-1, with D unclear. There are 14 residues in the CDR3. Per the germline V gene, CDR1 is MNHEY and CDR2 is SVGEGT. Deletions cut 0 bases from V and 8 bases from J, with 13 bases between. The CDR3 loop reads CASSYSSQVSEAFF. DNA of the CDR3: TGTGCCAGCAGTTACTCGTCCCAGGTATCCGAAGCTTTCTTT.

Remarks on this clonotype: A much larger clone sits a single nucleotide away, making a read error possible. V usage is TRBV19 and J usage is TRBJ1-2; D remains unclear. The CDR3 is made up of 11 amino acids. The germline gives CDR1 LNHDA, CDR2 SQIVND (reference sequence). The V end lost 3 bases, the J end lost 7 bases, and 6 bases lay between the germline ends. The CDR3 reads CASSMSSGYTF. The CDR3 nucleotides are TGTGCCAGTAGTATGAGCAGTGGCTACACCTTC.

The rearrangement joins TRBV6-4 to TRBJ2-3, with 9 bases aligning to TRBD1. The junction had 3 bases not matched to a gene; V was cut back by 2 bases and J by 3 bases. Germline CDR1 reads MRHNA; CDR2 reads SNTAGT. CDR3 size: 15 residues. The CDR3 reads CASSDGTGPTDTQYF. The CDR3 region has the DNA TGTGCCAGCAGTGACGGGACAGGGCCGACAGATACGCAGTATTTT.